These T cell receptor beta chains were read from a single sample in a study of T cell changes during pregnancy in multiple sclerosis. Sequenced by immunoSEQ multiplex PCR; TCRdb stores in-frame clones only, minus some. The table shows 15,000 or so clones, with almost 85% occurring only once. The sample here was CD8+ T cells from peripheral blood mononuclear cells, taken in the third trimester of pregnancy. These receptors originate from a female donor in good health, enrolled as a control in a pregnancy study. Both conserved end residues are part of each CDR3. Fields, in order: J gene, D gene, clone size, CDR3 length, V gene, CDR3 protein, CDR3 DNA. A D gene is named only where the DNA matches it firmly. Clone size appears in some rows only: once, few, many, or a class for an expanded clone.

j_call: TRBJ1-1
d_call: TRBD1
clone_size: -
cdr3_length: 15
v_call: TRBV11-3
cdr3_aa: CASSSTQGGNTEAFF
cdr3_nt: TGTGCCAGCAGCTCCACGCAGGGGGGGAACACTGAAGCTTTCTTT

j_call: TRBJ1-5
d_call: -
clone_size: -
cdr3_length: 13
v_call: TRBV27
cdr3_aa: CASSLGGDQPQHF
cdr3_nt: TGTGCCAGCAGTTTGGGGGGTGATCAGCCCCAGCATTTT

j_call: TRBJ1-1
d_call: TRBD1
clone_size: -
cdr3_length: 17
v_call: TRBV5-6
cdr3_aa: CASSLEGTGGLPTEAFF
cdr3_nt: TGTGCCAGCAGCTTGGAGGGGACAGGGGGCCTCCCCACTGAAGCTTTCTTT

j_call: TRBJ2-7
d_call: TRBD1
clone_size: -
cdr3_length: 13
v_call: TRBV19
cdr3_aa: CASPWTGLAEQYF
cdr3_nt: TGTGCCTCCCCGTGGACAGGCCTGGCCGAGCAGTACTTC

j_call: TRBJ2-2
d_call: -
clone_size: -
cdr3_length: 14
v_call: TRBV19
cdr3_aa: CASSIVGSDGELFF
cdr3_nt: TGTGCCAGTAGTATCGTTGGCAGCGACGGGGAGCTGTTTTTT

j_call: TRBJ1-5
d_call: -
clone_size: -
cdr3_length: 15
v_call: TRBV27
cdr3_aa: CASKVQGLSNQPQHF
cdr3_nt: TGTGCCAGCAAAGTACAGGGTCTTAGCAATCAGCCCCAGCATTTT

j_call: TRBJ1-1
d_call: -
clone_size: -
cdr3_length: 12
v_call: TRBV29-1
cdr3_aa: CSVEMRAPEAFF
cdr3_nt: TGCAGCGTTGAAATGAGGGCGCCCGAAGCTTTCTTT

j_call: TRBJ2-2
d_call: -
clone_size: -
cdr3_length: 14
v_call: TRBV11-2
cdr3_aa: CASSVGLHTGELFF
cdr3_nt: TGTGCCAGCAGCGTGGGACTTCACACCGGGGAGCTGTTTTTT

j_call: TRBJ1-1
d_call: TRBD1
clone_size: -
cdr3_length: 15
v_call: TRBV19
cdr3_aa: CASSILGTGNTEAFF
cdr3_nt: TGTGCCAGTAGTATATTGGGGACAGGGAACACTGAAGCTTTCTTT

j_call: TRBJ1-1
d_call: -
clone_size: -
cdr3_length: 12
v_call: TRBV6-6
cdr3_aa: CASSIRATEAFF
cdr3_nt: TGTGCCAGCAGCATCAGGGCTACTGAAGCTTTCTTT

j_call: TRBJ1-1
d_call: TRBD1
clone_size: -
cdr3_length: 14
v_call: TRBV7-8
cdr3_aa: CASSLTGANTEAFF
cdr3_nt: TGTGCCAGCAGCTTAACAGGGGCGAACACTGAAGCTTTCTTT

j_call: TRBJ1-1
d_call: -
clone_size: -
cdr3_length: 13
v_call: TRBV2
cdr3_aa: CASRRTEKSEAFF
cdr3_nt: TGTGCCAGCAGGAGGACAGAGAAGTCTGAAGCTTTCTTT

j_call: TRBJ2-7
d_call: TRBD1
clone_size: -
cdr3_length: 15
v_call: TRBV27
cdr3_aa: CASSLSRDSSYEQYF
cdr3_nt: TGTGCCAGCAGTTTAAGTCGGGACAGTTCCTACGAGCAGTACTTC

j_call: TRBJ2-1
d_call: TRBD1
clone_size: -
cdr3_length: 19
v_call: TRBV7-2
cdr3_aa: CASSLVVSPDRGPGNEQFF
cdr3_nt: TGTGCCAGCAGCTTAGTAGTGTCCCCCGACAGGGGGCCGGGAAATGAGCAGTTCTTC

j_call: TRBJ2-5
d_call: TRBD1
clone_size: -
cdr3_length: 15
v_call: TRBV27
cdr3_aa: CASSPRDRSQETQYF
cdr3_nt: TGTGCCAGCAGTCCCCGGGACAGATCCCAAGAGACCCAGTACTTC

j_call: TRBJ1-1
d_call: -
clone_size: -
cdr3_length: 17
v_call: TRBV18
cdr3_aa: CASSSLALAVGDTEAFF
cdr3_nt: TGTGCCAGCTCGTCTCTCGCACTGGCGGTAGGGGACACTGAAGCTTTCTTT

j_call: TRBJ1-2
d_call: TRBD1
clone_size: -
cdr3_length: 14
v_call: TRBV7-2
cdr3_aa: CASSTGTGNYGYTF
cdr3_nt: TGTGCCAGCAGCACGGGGACAGGGAACTATGGCTACACCTTC

j_call: TRBJ2-1
d_call: -
clone_size: -
cdr3_length: 13
v_call: TRBV5-1
cdr3_aa: CASSWDWGTEQFF
cdr3_nt: TGCGCCAGCAGCTGGGACTGGGGGACTGAGCAGTTCTTC

j_call: TRBJ1-2
d_call: TRBD1
clone_size: -
cdr3_length: 14
v_call: TRBV16
cdr3_aa: CASSHPLTGHGYTF
cdr3_nt: TGTGCCAGCAGCCATCCCCTGACAGGGCATGGCTACACCTTC

j_call: TRBJ1-3
d_call: TRBD1
clone_size: -
cdr3_length: 14
v_call: TRBV13
cdr3_aa: CASSWGTGADTIYF
cdr3_nt: TGTGCCAGCAGCTGGGGGACAGGGGCAGACACCATATATTTT

j_call: TRBJ1-2
d_call: -
clone_size: -
cdr3_length: 13
v_call: TRBV7-9
cdr3_aa: CASSLEENYGYTF
cdr3_nt: TGTGCCAGCAGCTTAGAGGAGAACTATGGCTACACCTTC

j_call: TRBJ2-3
d_call: -
clone_size: -
cdr3_length: 14
v_call: TRBV7-6
cdr3_aa: CATARTRYTDTQYF
cdr3_nt: TGTGCTACGGCGCGGACTCGATACACAGATACGCAGTATTTT

j_call: TRBJ2-3
d_call: -
clone_size: -
cdr3_length: 11
v_call: TRBV2
cdr3_aa: CASIGADTQYF
cdr3_nt: TGTGCCAGCATTGGAGCAGATACGCAGTATTTT

j_call: TRBJ1-1
d_call: TRBD1
clone_size: -
cdr3_length: 15
v_call: TRBV18
cdr3_aa: CASSPPGQGGTEAFF
cdr3_nt: TGTGCCAGCTCACCACCAGGACAGGGTGGAACTGAAGCTTTCTTT

j_call: TRBJ2-7
d_call: -
clone_size: few
cdr3_length: 12
v_call: TRBV27
cdr3_aa: CASSLGTGEQYF
cdr3_nt: TGTGCCAGCAGTTTAGGCACGGGCGAGCAGTACTTC

j_call: TRBJ2-5
d_call: -
clone_size: -
cdr3_length: 14
v_call: TRBV7-9
cdr3_aa: CASSPPAAQETQYF
cdr3_nt: TGTGCCAGCAGCCCGCCGGCGGCCCAAGAGACCCAGTACTTC

j_call: TRBJ2-5
d_call: -
clone_size: -
cdr3_length: 13
v_call: TRBV7-6
cdr3_aa: CASSSQGIETQYF
cdr3_nt: TGTGCCAGCAGCTCACAGGGTATAGAGACCCAGTACTTC

j_call: TRBJ2-2
d_call: -
clone_size: few
cdr3_length: 15
v_call: TRBV6-4
cdr3_aa: CASSDSTANTGELFF
cdr3_nt: TGTGCCAGCAGTGACTCGACAGCGAACACCGGGGAGCTGTTTTTT

j_call: TRBJ1-5
d_call: TRBD1
clone_size: -
cdr3_length: 16
v_call: TRBV5-6
cdr3_aa: CASSDRTGHSNQPQHF
cdr3_nt: TGTGCCAGCAGCGATCGGACAGGCCATAGCAATCAGCCCCAGCATTTT

j_call: TRBJ2-7
d_call: -
clone_size: -
cdr3_length: 15
v_call: TRBV5-6
cdr3_aa: CASSLEGEGLVEQYF
cdr3_nt: TGTGCCAGCAGCTTGGAGGGGGAAGGTCTTGTCGAGCAGTACTTC

j_call: TRBJ2-7
d_call: -
clone_size: medium-sized
cdr3_length: 13
v_call: TRBV5-5
cdr3_aa: CASSLYSTYEQYF
cdr3_nt: TGTGCCAGCAGCTTGTATAGTACCTACGAGCAGTACTTC

j_call: TRBJ2-7
d_call: -
clone_size: -
cdr3_length: 14
v_call: TRBV7-9
cdr3_aa: CASSYPIQGWEQYF
cdr3_nt: TGTGCCAGCAGCTATCCAATCCAGGGGTGGGAGCAGTACTTC

j_call: TRBJ1-3
d_call: -
clone_size: -
cdr3_length: 13
v_call: TRBV19
cdr3_aa: CASSDTSGNTIYF
cdr3_nt: TGTGCCAGTAGCGACACCTCTGGAAACACCATATATTTT

j_call: TRBJ2-3
d_call: -
clone_size: -
cdr3_length: 16
v_call: TRBV6-6
cdr3_aa: CASSYARAPPGDTQYF
cdr3_nt: TGTGCCAGCAGTTACGCCAGAGCCCCCCCAGGAGATACGCAGTATTTT

j_call: TRBJ2-7
d_call: TRBD1
clone_size: -
cdr3_length: 15
v_call: TRBV18
cdr3_aa: CASSAGTGGMYEQYF
cdr3_nt: TGTGCCAGCTCAGCCGGGACAGGGGGCATGTACGAGCAGTACTTC

j_call: TRBJ1-2
d_call: -
clone_size: few
cdr3_length: 14
v_call: TRBV4-2
cdr3_aa: CASSQAAEFDGYTF
cdr3_nt: TGTGCCAGCAGCCAAGCAGCGGAATTCGATGGCTACACCTTC

j_call: TRBJ1-3
d_call: -
clone_size: once
cdr3_length: 17
v_call: TRBV27
cdr3_aa: CASSIHGSAGGGNTIYF
cdr3_nt: TGTGCCAGCAGTATCCACGGGTCCGCCGGGGGAGGAAACACCATATATTTT

j_call: TRBJ1-1
d_call: -
clone_size: -
cdr3_length: 15
v_call: TRBV5-1
cdr3_aa: CASSPYLTGSTEAFF
cdr3_nt: TGCGCCAGCAGCCCATACCTAACAGGAAGCACTGAAGCTTTCTTT

j_call: TRBJ2-7
d_call: TRBD1
clone_size: -
cdr3_length: 15
v_call: TRBV14
cdr3_aa: CASSQAGGPSYEQYF
cdr3_nt: TGTGCCAGCAGCCAAGCAGGGGGCCCCTCCTACGAGCAGTACTTC

j_call: TRBJ2-7
d_call: -
clone_size: -
cdr3_length: 15
v_call: TRBV5-1
cdr3_aa: CASSYDVGSSYEQYF
cdr3_nt: TGCGCCAGCAGCTACGACGTGGGCAGCTCCTACGAGCAGTACTTC

j_call: TRBJ2-5
d_call: TRBD2
clone_size: -
cdr3_length: 15
v_call: TRBV11-3
cdr3_aa: CASSLGLAGGETQYF
cdr3_nt: TGTGCCAGCAGCCTTGGACTAGCGGGGGGGGAGACCCAGTACTTC

j_call: TRBJ2-1
d_call: TRBD2
clone_size: -
cdr3_length: 17
v_call: TRBV5-1
cdr3_aa: CASSLEASGSSYNEQFF
cdr3_nt: TGCGCCAGCAGCTTGGAGGCTAGCGGGAGCTCCTACAATGAGCAGTTCTTC

j_call: TRBJ2-1
d_call: TRBD1
clone_size: -
cdr3_length: 15
v_call: TRBV25-1
cdr3_aa: CASSARDRIHNEQFF
cdr3_nt: TGTGCCAGCAGTGCCCGGGACAGGATCCACAATGAGCAGTTCTTC

j_call: TRBJ2-7
d_call: -
clone_size: -
cdr3_length: 13
v_call: TRBV27
cdr3_aa: CASRGTPTYEQYF
cdr3_nt: TGTGCCAGCAGGGGGACACCCACCTACGAGCAGTACTTC

j_call: TRBJ1-5
d_call: TRBD1
clone_size: -
cdr3_length: 20
v_call: TRBV12-5
cdr3_aa: CASGLVRGTVGDYLTQPQHF
cdr3_nt: TGTGCTAGTGGTTTGGTACGGGGGACAGTCGGCGACTATTTGACTCAGCCCCAGCATTTT

j_call: TRBJ2-7
d_call: -
clone_size: -
cdr3_length: 13
v_call: TRBV16
cdr3_aa: CASSTRRVGEQYF
cdr3_nt: TGTGCCAGCAGCACACGGAGGGTTGGCGAGCAGTACTTC

j_call: TRBJ1-1
d_call: TRBD1
clone_size: -
cdr3_length: 14
v_call: TRBV10-1
cdr3_aa: CASSETTGVTEAFF
cdr3_nt: TGCGCCAGCAGTGAGACGACAGGGGTCACTGAAGCTTTCTTT

j_call: TRBJ2-3
d_call: TRBD2
clone_size: -
cdr3_length: 17
v_call: TRBV28
cdr3_aa: CASSPRGAGGPTDTQYF
cdr3_nt: TGTGCCAGCAGTCCAAGAGGAGCGGGAGGGCCTACAGATACGCAGTATTTT

j_call: TRBJ1-5
d_call: -
clone_size: -
cdr3_length: 15
v_call: TRBV6-4
cdr3_aa: CASSDSADSNQPQHF
cdr3_nt: TGTGCCAGCAGTGACTCAGCGGATAGCAATCAGCCCCAGCATTTT

j_call: TRBJ1-2
d_call: TRBD1
clone_size: -
cdr3_length: 15
v_call: TRBV19
cdr3_aa: CASIAERGLNYGYTF
cdr3_nt: TGTGCCAGTATTGCGGAAAGGGGGCTGAACTATGGCTACACCTTC

j_call: TRBJ2-2
d_call: TRBD1
clone_size: -
cdr3_length: 16
v_call: TRBV13
cdr3_aa: CASSPEGTGVGGELFF
cdr3_nt: TGTGCCAGCAGCCCTGAAGGGACAGGGGTGGGCGGGGAGCTGTTTTTT

j_call: TRBJ2-1
d_call: -
clone_size: few
cdr3_length: 13
v_call: TRBV7-6
cdr3_aa: CASSLSSYNEQFF
cdr3_nt: TGTGCCAGCAGCTTGAGCTCCTACAATGAGCAGTTCTTC

j_call: TRBJ2-7
d_call: TRBD1
clone_size: -
cdr3_length: 20
v_call: TRBV27
cdr3_aa: CASSLSWAGGDQQPPYEQYF
cdr3_nt: TGTGCCAGCAGTTTATCGTGGGCAGGGGGTGACCAACAGCCTCCCTACGAGCAGTACTTC

j_call: TRBJ2-4
d_call: -
clone_size: -
cdr3_length: 14
v_call: TRBV5-6
cdr3_aa: CASSGWGERYIQYF
cdr3_nt: TGTGCCAGCAGCGGGTGGGGGGAGCGGTACATTCAGTACTTC